The clone carrying this TCR delta chain was seen a few times. TCRdb has a much larger clone's protein, which differs at residue 5 from the translation of this DNA, likely because of a read error; what is shown is the protein translated from the DNA. This entry belongs to a study of γδ T cells in repeated Plasmodium falciparum infection. The wider study: The natural-infection arm compared Malian children under seasonal malaria with matched Australian children. Timepoints: baseline, immediately before selected infections, and 21 days after every infection.

TCRdb reprocessed the multiplex PCR reads using CATT. Of approximately 50,000 delta-chain clones in the sample, about 2% were seen once. The receptor's source is a pool of human donors (malaria-infected and uninfected, not separated). Sample: gamma-delta T cells from blood.

The CDR3 DNA follows: TGTGCTCTTGGGGGACTCTTCTATAACAGCCACTGCCCTTTTGAACCCACCGATAAACTCATCTTT. Translation gives CALGGLFYNSHCPFEPTDKLIF. The J gene is TRDJ1, the V gene TRDV1; D ambiguous. The J gene was missing in TCRdb and was found by matching the end of the DNA to germline. The germline V and J ends were trimmed by 4 bases and 1 base, with 34 bases remaining between them. The CDR3 is 22 residues long. The germline gives CDR1 TSWWSYY, CDR2 QGS.